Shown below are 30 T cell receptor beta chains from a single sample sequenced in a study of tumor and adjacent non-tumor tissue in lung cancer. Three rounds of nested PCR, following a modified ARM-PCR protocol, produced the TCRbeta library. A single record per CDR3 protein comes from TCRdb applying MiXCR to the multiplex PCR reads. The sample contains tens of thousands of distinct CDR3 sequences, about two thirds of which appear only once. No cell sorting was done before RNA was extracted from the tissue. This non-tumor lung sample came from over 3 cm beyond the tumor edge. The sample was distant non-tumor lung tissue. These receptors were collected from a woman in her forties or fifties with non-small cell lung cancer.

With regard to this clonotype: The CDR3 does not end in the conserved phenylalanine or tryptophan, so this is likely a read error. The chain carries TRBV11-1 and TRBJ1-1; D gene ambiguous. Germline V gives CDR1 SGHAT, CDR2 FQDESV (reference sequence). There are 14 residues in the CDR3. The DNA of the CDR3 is TGTGCCAACAGCTTGAATGAGTTGAACACTGAAGCTTTCGTT. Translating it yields CANSLNELNTEAFV.

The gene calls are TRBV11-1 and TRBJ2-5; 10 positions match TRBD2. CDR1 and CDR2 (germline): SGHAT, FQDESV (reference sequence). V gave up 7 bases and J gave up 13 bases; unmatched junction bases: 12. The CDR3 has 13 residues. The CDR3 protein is CASTEGTSETWYF. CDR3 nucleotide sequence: TGTGCCAGCACCGAGGGGACTAGCGAGACCTGGTACTTC.

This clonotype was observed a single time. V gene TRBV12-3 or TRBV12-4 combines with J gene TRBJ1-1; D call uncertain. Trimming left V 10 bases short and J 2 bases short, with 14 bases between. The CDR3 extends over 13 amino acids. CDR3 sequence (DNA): TGTGCCACCTGTCTTTGGGGAAACACTGAAGCTTTCTTT. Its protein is CATCLWGNTEAFF.

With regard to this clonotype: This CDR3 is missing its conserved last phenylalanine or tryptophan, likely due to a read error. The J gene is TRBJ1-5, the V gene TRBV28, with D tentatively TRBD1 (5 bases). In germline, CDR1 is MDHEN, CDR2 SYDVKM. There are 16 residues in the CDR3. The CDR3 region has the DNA TGTGCCAGCAGTCTAGCAAGCAGGGTTACGAATCATCCCCAGCATTGT. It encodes CASSLASRVTNHPQHC.

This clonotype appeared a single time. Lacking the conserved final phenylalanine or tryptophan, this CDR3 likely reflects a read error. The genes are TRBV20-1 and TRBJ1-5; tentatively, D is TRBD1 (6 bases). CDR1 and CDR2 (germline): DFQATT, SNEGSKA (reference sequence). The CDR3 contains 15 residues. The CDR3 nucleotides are TGCAGTGCTAGAGGAACCACAGGGACCAATCGGCCCCAGCATTCT. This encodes CSARGTTGTNRPQHS.

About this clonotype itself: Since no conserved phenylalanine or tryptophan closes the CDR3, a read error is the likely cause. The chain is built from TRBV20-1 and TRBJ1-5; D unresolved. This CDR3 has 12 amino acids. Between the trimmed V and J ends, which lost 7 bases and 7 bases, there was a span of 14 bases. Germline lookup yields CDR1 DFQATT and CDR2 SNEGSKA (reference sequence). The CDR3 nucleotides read TGCAGTGAAGCGTCAGGCGAACAGCCCCAGCATTAT. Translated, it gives CSEASGEQPQHY.

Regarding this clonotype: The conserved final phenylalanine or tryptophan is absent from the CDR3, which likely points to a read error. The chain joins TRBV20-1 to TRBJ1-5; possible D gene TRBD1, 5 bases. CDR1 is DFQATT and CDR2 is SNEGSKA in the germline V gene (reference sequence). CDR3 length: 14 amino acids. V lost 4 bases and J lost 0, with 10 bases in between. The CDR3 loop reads CSATRDVSNQPQHH. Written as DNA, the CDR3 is TGCAGTGCTACCCGGGACGTTAGCAATCAGCCCCAGCATCAT.

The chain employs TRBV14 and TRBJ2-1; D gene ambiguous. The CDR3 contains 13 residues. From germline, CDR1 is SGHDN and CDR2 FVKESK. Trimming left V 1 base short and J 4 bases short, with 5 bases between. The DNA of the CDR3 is TGTGCCAGCAGCCAAGTTCATTACAATGAGCAGTTCTTC. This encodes CASSQVHYNEQFF. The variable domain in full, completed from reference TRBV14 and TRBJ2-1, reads EAGVTQFPSHSVIEKGQTVTLRCDPISGHDNLYWYRRVMGKEIKFLLHFVKESKQDESGMPNNRFLAERTGGTYSTLKVQPAELEDSGVYFCASSQVHYNEQFFGPGTRLTVL.

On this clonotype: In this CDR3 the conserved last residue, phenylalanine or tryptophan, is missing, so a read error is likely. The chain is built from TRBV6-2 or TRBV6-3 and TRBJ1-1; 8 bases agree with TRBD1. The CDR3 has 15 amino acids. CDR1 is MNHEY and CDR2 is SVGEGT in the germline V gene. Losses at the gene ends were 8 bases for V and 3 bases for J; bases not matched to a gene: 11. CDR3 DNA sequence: TGTGCCAGCTGTGATGACAGGGGCGGGTACACTGAAGCTTTCCTT. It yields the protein CASCDDRGGYTEAFL.

The CDR3 DNA reads as TGTGCCAGCAGCCTTACGGAAGATATGCAATATTTT. It is translated as CASSLTEDMQYF. The V gene is TRBV11-2, the J gene TRBJ2-3; D uncertain. Between the trimmed V and J ends, which lost 5 bases and 15 bases, there was a span of 18 bases. Germline V lookup: CDR1 SGHAT, CDR2 FQNNGV. The CDR3 covers 12 residues.

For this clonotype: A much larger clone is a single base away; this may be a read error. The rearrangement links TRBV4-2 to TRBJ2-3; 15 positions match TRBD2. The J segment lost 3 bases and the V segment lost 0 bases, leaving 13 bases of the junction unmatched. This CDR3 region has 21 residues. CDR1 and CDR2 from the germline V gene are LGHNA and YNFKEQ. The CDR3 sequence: CASSQEGLAGGASSVTDTQYF. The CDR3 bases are TGTGCCAGCAGCCAAGAAGGACTAGCGGGAGGGGCCTCTAGCGTGACAGATACGCAGTATTTT.

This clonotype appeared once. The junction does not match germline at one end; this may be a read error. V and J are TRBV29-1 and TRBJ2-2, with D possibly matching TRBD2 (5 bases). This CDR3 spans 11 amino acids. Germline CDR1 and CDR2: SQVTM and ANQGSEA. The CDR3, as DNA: TGCAGCGCCAGGAAGACCGGGGAGCTATTTTTT. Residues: CSARKTGELFF.

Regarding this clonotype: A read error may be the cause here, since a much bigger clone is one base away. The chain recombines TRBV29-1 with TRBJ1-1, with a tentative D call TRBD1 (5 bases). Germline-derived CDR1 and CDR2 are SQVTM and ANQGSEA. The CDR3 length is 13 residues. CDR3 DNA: TGCATCGTTGAAGAGGGGATGAACACTGAAGCTTTCTTT. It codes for CIVEEGMNTEAFF.

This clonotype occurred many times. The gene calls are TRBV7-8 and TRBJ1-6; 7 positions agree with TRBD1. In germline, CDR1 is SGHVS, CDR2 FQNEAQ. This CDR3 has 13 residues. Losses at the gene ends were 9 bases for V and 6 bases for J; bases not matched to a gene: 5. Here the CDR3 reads CASGQDRNSPLHF. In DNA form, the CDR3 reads TGTGCCAGTGGACAGGATCGTAATTCACCCCTCCACTTT.

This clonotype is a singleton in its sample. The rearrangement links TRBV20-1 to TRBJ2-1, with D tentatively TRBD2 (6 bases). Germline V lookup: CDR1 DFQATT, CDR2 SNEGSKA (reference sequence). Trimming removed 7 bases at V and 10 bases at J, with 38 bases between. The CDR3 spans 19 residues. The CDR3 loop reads CSVEDLARLTQSSYIEQFF. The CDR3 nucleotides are TGCAGTGTTGAAGACCTAGCGAGACTCACCCAAAGCTCCTACATAGAGCAGTTCTTC.

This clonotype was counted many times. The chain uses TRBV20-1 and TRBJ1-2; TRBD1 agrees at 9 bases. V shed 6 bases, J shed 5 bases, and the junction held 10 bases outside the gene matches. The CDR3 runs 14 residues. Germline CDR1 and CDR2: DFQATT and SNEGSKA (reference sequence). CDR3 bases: TGCAGTGCGGCAGACAGGGGGGATCTATATGGCTACACCTTC. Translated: CSAADRGDLYGYTF.

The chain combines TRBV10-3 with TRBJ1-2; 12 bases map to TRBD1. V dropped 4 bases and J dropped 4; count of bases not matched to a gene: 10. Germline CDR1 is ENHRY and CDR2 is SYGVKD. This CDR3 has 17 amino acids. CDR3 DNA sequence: TGTGCCATCAGTGGTGCGGGACAGGGGGCGTTCCCCTATGGCTACACCTTC. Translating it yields CAISGAGQGAFPYGYTF.

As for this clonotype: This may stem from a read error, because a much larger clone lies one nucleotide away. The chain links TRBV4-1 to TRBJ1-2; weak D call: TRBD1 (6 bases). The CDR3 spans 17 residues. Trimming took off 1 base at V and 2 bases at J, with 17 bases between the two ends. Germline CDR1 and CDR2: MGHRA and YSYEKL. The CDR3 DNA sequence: TGCGCCAGCAGCCAAGTCTCACAGGGAAAGTCCAACTATGGCTACACCTTC. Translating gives CASSQVSQGKSNYGYTF.

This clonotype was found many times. CDR3 bases: TGTGCCAGCACCATTACTGGACGGGTCACCGGGGAGCTGTTTTTT. Translation gives CASTITGRVTGELFF. The chain joins TRBV12-3 or TRBV12-4 to TRBJ2-2, with D hard to call. The CDR3 totals 15 residues. Trimming took off 7 bases at V and 4 bases at J, with 16 bases between the two ends.

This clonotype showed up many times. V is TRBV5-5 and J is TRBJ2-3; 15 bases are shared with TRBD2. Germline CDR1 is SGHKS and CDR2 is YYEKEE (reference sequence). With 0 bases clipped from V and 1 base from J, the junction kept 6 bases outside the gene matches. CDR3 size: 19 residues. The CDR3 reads CASSLGGLAGGLGTDTQYF. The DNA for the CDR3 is TGTGCCAGCAGCTTGGGCGGACTAGCGGGAGGGCTGGGCACAGATACGCAGTATTTT. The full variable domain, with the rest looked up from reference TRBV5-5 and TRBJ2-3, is DAGVTQSPTHLIKTRGQQVTLRCSPISGHKSVSWYQQVLGQGPQFIFQYYEKEERGRGNFPDRFSARQFPNYSSELNVNALLLGDSALYLCASSLGGLAGGLGTDTQYFGPGTRLTVL.

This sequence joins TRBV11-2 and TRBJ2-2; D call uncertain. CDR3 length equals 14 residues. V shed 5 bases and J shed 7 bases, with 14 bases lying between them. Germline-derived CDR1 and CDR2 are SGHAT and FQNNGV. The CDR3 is CASSKNCGNGELFF. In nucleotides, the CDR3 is TGTGCCAGCAGCAAAAACTGCGGCAACGGGGAGCTGTTTTTT.

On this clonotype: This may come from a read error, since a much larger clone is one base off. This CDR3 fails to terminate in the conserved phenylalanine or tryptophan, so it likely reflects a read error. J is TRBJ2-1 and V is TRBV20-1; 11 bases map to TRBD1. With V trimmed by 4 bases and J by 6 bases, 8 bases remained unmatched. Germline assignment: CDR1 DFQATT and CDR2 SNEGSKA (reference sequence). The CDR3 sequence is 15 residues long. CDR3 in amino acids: CSANSGTGGFNEQFI. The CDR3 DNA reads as TGCAGTGCTAACTCCGGGACAGGGGGATTCAATGAGCAGTTCATC.

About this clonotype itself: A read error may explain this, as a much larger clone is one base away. CDR3 region: CASSSTGVHNSPIHF. CDR3 sequence (DNA): TGTGCCAGCAGTTCCACCGGGGTTCATAATTCACCCATCCACTTT. The rearrangement links TRBV28 to TRBJ1-6; no reliable D call. This CDR3 region has 15 residues. Per germline, CDR1 MDHEN and CDR2 SYDVKM.

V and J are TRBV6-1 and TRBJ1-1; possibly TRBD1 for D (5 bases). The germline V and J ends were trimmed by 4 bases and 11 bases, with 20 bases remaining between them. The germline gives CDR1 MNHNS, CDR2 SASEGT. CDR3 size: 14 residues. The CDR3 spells CASSGEGRSYDAFF. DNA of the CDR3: TGTGCCAGCAGTGGTGAGGGGCGCAGCTATGATGCTTTCTTT.

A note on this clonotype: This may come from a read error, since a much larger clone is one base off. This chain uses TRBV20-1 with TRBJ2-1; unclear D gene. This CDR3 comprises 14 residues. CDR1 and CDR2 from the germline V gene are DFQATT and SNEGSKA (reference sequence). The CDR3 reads CSAVIPFSYNEQSF. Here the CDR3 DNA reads TGCAGTGCAGTTATTCCATTCTCCTACAATGAGCAGTCCTTC.

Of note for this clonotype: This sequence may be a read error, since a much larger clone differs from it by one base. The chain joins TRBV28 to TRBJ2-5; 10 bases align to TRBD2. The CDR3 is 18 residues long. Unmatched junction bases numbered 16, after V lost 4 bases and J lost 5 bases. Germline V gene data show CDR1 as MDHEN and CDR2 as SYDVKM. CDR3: CASSSFLAGDRPCETQYF. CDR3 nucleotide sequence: TGTGCCAGCAGTTCCTTTCTAGCGGGGGACAGGCCTTGTGAGACCCAGTACTTC.

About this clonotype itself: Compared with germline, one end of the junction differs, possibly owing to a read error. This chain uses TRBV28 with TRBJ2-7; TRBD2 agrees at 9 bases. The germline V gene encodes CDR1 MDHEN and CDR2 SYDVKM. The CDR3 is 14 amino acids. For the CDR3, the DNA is TGCGCCAGCAGTATAGCGGGAGAGTCCTACGAGCAGTACTTC. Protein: CASSIAGESYEQYF.

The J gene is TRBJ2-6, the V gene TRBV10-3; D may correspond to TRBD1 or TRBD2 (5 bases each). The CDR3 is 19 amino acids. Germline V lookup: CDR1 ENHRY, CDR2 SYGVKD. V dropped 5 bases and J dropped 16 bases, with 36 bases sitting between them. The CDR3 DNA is TGTGCCATCAGTCACCCGCCCGGGACGGCCCACTCTGGGGCCAGCGTACTGACTTTC. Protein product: CAISHPPGTAHSGASVLTF.

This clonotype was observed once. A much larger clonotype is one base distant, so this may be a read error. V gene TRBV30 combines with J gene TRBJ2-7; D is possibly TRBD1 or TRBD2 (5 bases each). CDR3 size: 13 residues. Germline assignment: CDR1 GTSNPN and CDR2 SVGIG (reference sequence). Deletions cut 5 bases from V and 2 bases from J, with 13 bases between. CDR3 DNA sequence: TGTGCCTGGGATGGGGACGGAACCTACGAGCAGTACTTC. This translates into CAWDGDGTYEQYF.

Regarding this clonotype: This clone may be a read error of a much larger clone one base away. Here the CDR3 DNA reads TGCAGTGCTCTAAAAGGACAGGGATTGATGCAGCCCCAGCATTTT. Protein: CSALKGQGLMQPQHF. The chain has TRBV20-1 and TRBJ1-5, with 8 positions matching TRBD1. CDR1 and CDR2 from the germline V gene are DFQATT and SNEGSKA (reference sequence). The ends lost 5 bases at V and 7 bases at J; junction bases unmatched: 13. The CDR3 is 15 residues long.